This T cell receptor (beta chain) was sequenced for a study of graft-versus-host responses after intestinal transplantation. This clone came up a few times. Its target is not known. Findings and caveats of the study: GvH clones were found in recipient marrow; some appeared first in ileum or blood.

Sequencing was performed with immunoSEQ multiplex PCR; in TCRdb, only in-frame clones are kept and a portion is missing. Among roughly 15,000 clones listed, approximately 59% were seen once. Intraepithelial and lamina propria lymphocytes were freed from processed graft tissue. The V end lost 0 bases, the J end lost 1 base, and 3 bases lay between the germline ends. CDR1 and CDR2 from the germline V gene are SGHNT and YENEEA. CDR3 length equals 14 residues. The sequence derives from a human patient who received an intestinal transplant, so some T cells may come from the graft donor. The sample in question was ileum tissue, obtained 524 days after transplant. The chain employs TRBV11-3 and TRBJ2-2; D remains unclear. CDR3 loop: CASSLDVNTGELFF. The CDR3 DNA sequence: TGTGCCAGCAGCTTAGACGTGAACACCGGGGAGCTGTTTTTT.